This TCR beta chain comes out of a study of cytomegalovirus exposure and HLA in healthy donors. General study results and limits: The CMV antigen specificity of three CMV-associated chains was confirmed through in vitro analysis.

Primers: 60 Vbeta forward and 13 Jbeta reverse. This table comes from immunoSEQ multiplex PCR, and its TCRdb copy is limited to in-frame clones, with some not included. The sample lists about 140,000 clones, 77% occurring once. Concerning this clone itself: The antigen remains unidentified.

V was pared by 7 bases and J by 9 bases, with 8 bases of the junction left unmatched. Germline V lookup: CDR1 MNHEY, CDR2 SMNVEV (reference sequence). The CDR3 totals 14 residues. This receptor was identified in a woman between 50 and 59 years old in good health and CMV-seronegative. The sample was PBMCs. This chain links TRBV27 with TRBJ1-6, with 8 bases matching TRBD1. The CDR3 sequence is CASKNRGVSSPLHF. The CDR3 nucleotides read TGTGCCAGCAAAAACAGGGGGGTAAGTTCACCCCTCCACTTT.